This T cell receptor (beta chain) was retrieved from a study of blood T cell repertoires in COVID-19. Study-level background: The United States, Italy and Spain supplied acute and convalescent COVID-19 samples.

Source study methods: Reference gene primer amplification in the assay estimated nucleated cell counts. Data came from immunoSEQ multiplex PCR; TCRdb stores just in-frame clones and leaves some out. The V and J calls and clone size come from that table; D and trimming were worked out from the DNA. The table records about 220,000 clones, around 91% of them present only once. J lost 4 bases, V lost 2 bases, and 9 bases had no gene match. The CDR3 is 16 residues long. In germline, CDR1 is KGHDR, CDR2 SFDVKD. The age range of participants was about 18 to 90 years, with residence in under 30 US areas. The receptor was isolated from a woman aged 18 to 35 in a cohort exposed to, infected with or recovered from COVID-19 (not recorded which). The V gene is TRBV24-1, the J gene TRBJ1-2; 7 positions match TRBD1. The sample comprised PBMCs or T cells enriched from blood (not recorded which). The DNA of the CDR3 is TGTGCCACCAGTGATTCTAGGACAGGAAGCCTCTATGGCTACACCTTC. It encodes CATSDSRTGSLYGYTF.